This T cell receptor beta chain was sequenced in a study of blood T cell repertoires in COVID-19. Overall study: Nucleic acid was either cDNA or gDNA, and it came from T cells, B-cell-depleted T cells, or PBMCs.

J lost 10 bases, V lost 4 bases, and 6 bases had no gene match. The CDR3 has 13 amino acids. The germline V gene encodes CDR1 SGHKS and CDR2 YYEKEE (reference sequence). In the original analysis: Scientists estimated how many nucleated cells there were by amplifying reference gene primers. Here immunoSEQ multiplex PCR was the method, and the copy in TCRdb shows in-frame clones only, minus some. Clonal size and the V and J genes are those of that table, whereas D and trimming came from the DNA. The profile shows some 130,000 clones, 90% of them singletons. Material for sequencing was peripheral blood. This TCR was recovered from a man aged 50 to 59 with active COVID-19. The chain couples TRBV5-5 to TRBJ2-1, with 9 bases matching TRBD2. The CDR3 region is CASSVIAGEEQFF. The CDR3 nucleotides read TGTGCCAGCAGCGTAATAGCGGGAGAGGAGCAGTTCTTC.